A single T cell receptor beta chain is shown here with its context. The CDR3 extends over 15 amino acids. Germline V gene lookup returns CDR1 MNHEY and CDR2 SMNVEV (reference sequence). These data come from a study of blood T cell repertoires in COVID-19. Turning to the study itself: Sites in the United States, Italy and Spain provided acute and convalescent COVID-19 samples. T cells, B-cell-depleted T cells, or PBMCs supplied cDNA or gDNA.

Source study methods: Amplification with reference gene primers provided the estimates of nucleated cell counts. TCRdb's copy holds only in-frame clones and misses some; the assay was immunoSEQ multiplex PCR. V and J calls plus clone size are reproduced from that table; the DNA served to infer D and trimming. The sample carries about 110,000 clones, under 95% recorded once. Sequenced material: peripheral blood. This clonotype was sampled from a woman in her thirties with acute or convalescent COVID-19. The gene calls are TRBV27 and TRBJ1-6, with D unclear. CDR3 loop: CAVARLRTYNSPLHF. The CDR3 nucleotides are TGTGCGGTAGCAAGACTTCGGACCTATAATTCACCCCTCCACTTT.